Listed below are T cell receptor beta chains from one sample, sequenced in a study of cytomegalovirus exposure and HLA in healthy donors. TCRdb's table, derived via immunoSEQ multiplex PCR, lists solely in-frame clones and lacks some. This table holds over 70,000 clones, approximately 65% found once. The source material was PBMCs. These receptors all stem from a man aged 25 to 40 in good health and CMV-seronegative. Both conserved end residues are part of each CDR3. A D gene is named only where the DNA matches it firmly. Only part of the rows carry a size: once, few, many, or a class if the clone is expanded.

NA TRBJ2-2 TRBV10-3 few TGTGCCATCAGTGGGACTGACCTAGGTGCCAGGTTTACCACCGGGGAGCTGTTTTTT CAISGTDLGARFTTGELFF
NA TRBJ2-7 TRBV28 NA TGTGCCAGCAGCCCAATAAGCTACGGGCAGTACTTC CASSPISYGQYF
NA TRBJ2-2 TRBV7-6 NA TGTGCCAGCAGCTCCCCCGGCGGATTGAACACCGGGGAGCTGTTTTTT CASSSPGGLNTGELFF
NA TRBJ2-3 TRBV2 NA TGTGCCAGCACCGCTTCTAGCGTCACAGATACGCAGTATTTT CASTASSVTDTQYF
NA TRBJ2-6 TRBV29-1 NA TGCAGCGCGCGGGCGACGGAATACTCTGGGGCCAACGTCCTGACTTTC CSARATEYSGANVLTF
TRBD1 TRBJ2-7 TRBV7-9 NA TGTGCCAGCAGCTTTCCGGGACAGGGGGCTTACGAGCAGTACTTC CASSFPGQGAYEQYF
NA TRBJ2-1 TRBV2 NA TGTGCCACGGGTGGGGGGACCTACAATGAGCAGTTCTTC CATGGGTYNEQFF
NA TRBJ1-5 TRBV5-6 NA TGTGCCAGCAGCGGTGGGGCCGACAATCAGCCCCAGCATTTT CASSGGADNQPQHF
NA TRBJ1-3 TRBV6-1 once TGTGCCAGCAGTGAAGATGACAGTAATGGAAACACCATATATTTT CASSEDDSNGNTIYF
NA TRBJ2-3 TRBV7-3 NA TGTGCCAGCAGCTCACAGGGCACTGCTAGCACAGATACGCAGTATTTT CASSSQGTASTDTQYF
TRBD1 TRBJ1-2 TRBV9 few TGTGCCAGCAGCGCGGGACAGGGCCCCCTCTATGGCTACACCTTC CASSAGQGPLYGYTF
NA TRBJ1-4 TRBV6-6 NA TGTGCCAGCAGCTCGGGCAAGGGGACTAATGAAAAACTGTTTTTT CASSSGKGTNEKLFF
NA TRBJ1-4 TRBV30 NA TGTGCCTGGGAGCACAGCTCTAATGAAAAACTGTTTTTT CAWEHSSNEKLFF
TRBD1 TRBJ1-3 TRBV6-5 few TGTGCCAGCAGTGGCATAGGGGGCCGCGGAAACACCATATATTTT CASSGIGGRGNTIYF
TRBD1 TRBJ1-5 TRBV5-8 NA TGTGCCAGCAGCCCGGGACAGGCGAGAAATCAGCCCCAGCATTTT CASSPGQARNQPQHF
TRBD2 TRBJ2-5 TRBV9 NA TGTGCCAGCAGCGTGGGGACTACCCGAGGGGAGACCCAGTACTTC CASSVGTTRGETQYF
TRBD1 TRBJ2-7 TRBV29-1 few TGCAGCGTAGGGGACAGGGCGATCTACGAGCAGTACTTC CSVGDRAIYEQYF
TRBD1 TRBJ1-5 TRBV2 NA TGTGCCGGACATGCGGAACAGGGGGACAATCAGCCCCAGCATTTT CAGHAEQGDNQPQHF
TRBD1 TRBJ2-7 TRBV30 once TGTGCCTCGGGACAGGGGAAATACGAGCAGTACTTC CASGQGKYEQYF
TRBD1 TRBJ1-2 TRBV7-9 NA TGTGCCAGCAGCAGAGGGACAGGGGGCTACGGCTACACCTTC CASSRGTGGYGYTF
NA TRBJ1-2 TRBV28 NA TGTGCCAGCAGTTTAGCAGGGTGGATCTATGGCTACACCTTC CASSLAGWIYGYTF
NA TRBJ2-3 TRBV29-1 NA TGCAGCTTAAGACAGGACACAGATACGCAGTATTTT CSLRQDTDTQYF
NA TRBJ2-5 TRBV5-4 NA TGTGCCAGCAGTTCTGGAGGGTCTTGGGAGACCCAGTACTTC CASSSGGSWETQYF
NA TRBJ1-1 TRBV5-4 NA TGTGCCAGCAGCTTCGACAGATTGAACACTGAAGCTTTCTTT CASSFDRLNTEAFF
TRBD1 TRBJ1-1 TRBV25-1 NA TGTGCCAGCACGAGAGGGGGCAACACTGAAGCTTTCTTT CASTRGGNTEAFF
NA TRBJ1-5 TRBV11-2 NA TGTGCCAGCAGCTTAGATGGTGCGGGGCGGCAGCCCCAGCATTTT CASSLDGAGRQPQHF
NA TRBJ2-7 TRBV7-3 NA TGTGCCAGCAGCTTAACGCCCAGCTACGAGCAGTACTTC CASSLTPSYEQYF
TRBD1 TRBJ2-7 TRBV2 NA TGTGCCAGCCAGGGACAGGGCTCATTACGAGGGCAGTACTTC CASQGQGSLRGQYF
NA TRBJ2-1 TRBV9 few TGTGCCAGCAGCGTAGGAGGCATCGGCAGCTCCTACAATGAGCAGTTCTTC CASSVGGIGSSYNEQFF
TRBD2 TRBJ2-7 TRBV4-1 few TGCGCCAGCAGCCAAGAGTCGGCTAGCGGTACTTACGAGCAGTACTTC CASSQESASGTYEQYF
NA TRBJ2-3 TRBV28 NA TGTGCCAGCTTATCCTTAGGTTTGGGGCCGGCGGGGGATACGCAGTATTTT CASLSLGLGPAGDTQYF
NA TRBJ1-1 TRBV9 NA TGTGCCAGCAGCACAGGGTCAAATGAAGCTTTCTTT CASSTGSNEAFF
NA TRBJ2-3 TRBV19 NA TGTGCCAGTAGACGTAACGGGGGGCCTAGCACAGATACGCAGTATTTT CASRRNGGPSTDTQYF
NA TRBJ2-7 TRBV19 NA TGTGCCAGTAGCAAGGGGATCTCCTACGAGCAGTACTTC CASSKGISYEQYF